Below are 4 T cell receptor beta chains sequenced from a single sample in a study of tumor-infiltrating lymphocytes in primary liver carcinoma. Germline DNA was also extracted, with blood RNA taken from unsorted whole blood. Priming with a constant-region primer yielded TCR beta cDNA from 500 ng total RNA. Libraries for TCR beta were built through three nested multiplex PCR rounds, which together made up a slightly modified ARM-PCR procedure. A C-beta reverse primer and TRBV1-TRBV30 forward primers served in each of the first two PCR rounds, at 10 cycles apiece. TCRdb itself ran the multiplex PCR reads through MiXCR, one entry per CDR3 protein. The data contain about 300,000 distinct CDR3 sequences, roughly two thirds of them singletons. The specimen was peripheral blood. These receptors all come from a man aged 35 to 55 with primary liver carcinoma and hepatitis B virus infection.

In regard to this clonotype: One end of the junction is discordant with germline, which a read error may explain. This sequence joins TRBV12-3 or TRBV12-4 and TRBJ2-7; unclear D gene. The CDR3 length is 13 residues. This chain's CDR3 is CASSLPETYKQYF. The DNA of the CDR3 is TGTGCCAGCAGTTTGCCGGAGACCTACAAGCAGTACTTC.

On this clonotype itself: Its ends do not fully match the called genes, so a read error is possible. The chain employs TRBV11-3 and TRBJ2-1, with unresolved D. CDR1 is SGHNT, CDR2 YENEEA, per germline. The CDR3 is 12 residues long. Here the CDR3 DNA reads TGTGCCAGCAGCTTAGTGCGCCGTGAGCAGTGCTTC. Translated: CASSLVRREQCF.

The chain links TRBV19 to TRBJ2-7, with D tentatively TRBD1 or TRBD2 (5 bases each). Trimming stripped 3 bases from V and 3 bases from J, with 15 bases between. Germline values: CDR1 LNHDA, CDR2 SQIVND (reference sequence). This CDR3 spans 15 amino acids. CDR3 sequence (DNA): TGTGCCAGTAGTATGGTCGGGGACCGGGGCTACGAGCAGTACTTC. This gives the protein CASSMVGDRGYEQYF.

Only a few counts were recorded for this clonotype. This chain connects TRBV20-1 to TRBJ1-5; D is unclear. This CDR3 spans 11 amino acids. V was clipped by 3 bases and J by 5 bases, with 5 bases between them. Germline V CDR1 and CDR2: DFQATT, SNEGSKA (reference sequence). DNA for the CDR3: TGCAGTGCTAGCGGGGATCAGCCCCAGCATTTT. It translates to CSASGDQPQHF.